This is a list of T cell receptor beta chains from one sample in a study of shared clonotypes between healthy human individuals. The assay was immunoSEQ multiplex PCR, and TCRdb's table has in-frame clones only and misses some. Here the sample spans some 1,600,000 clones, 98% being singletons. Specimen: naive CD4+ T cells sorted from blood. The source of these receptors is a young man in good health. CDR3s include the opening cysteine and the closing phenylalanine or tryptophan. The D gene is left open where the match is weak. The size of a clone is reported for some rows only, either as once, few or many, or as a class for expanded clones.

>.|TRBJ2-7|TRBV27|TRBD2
CASTASSAHGSGIYEQYF
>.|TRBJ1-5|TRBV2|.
CASSDRGNQPQHF
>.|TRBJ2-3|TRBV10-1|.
CASSEGTSTDTQYF
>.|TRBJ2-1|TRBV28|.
CASSLRPTPSNEQFF
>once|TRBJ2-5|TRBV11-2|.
CASSQGTENQETQYF
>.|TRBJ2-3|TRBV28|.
CASSSLYSWYF
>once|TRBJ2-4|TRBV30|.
CAWLGDPAKNIQYF
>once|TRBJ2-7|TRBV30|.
CAWRGRGYEQYF
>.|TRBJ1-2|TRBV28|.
CASSSRMTESGYTF
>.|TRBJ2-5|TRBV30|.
CAWSVIYETQYF
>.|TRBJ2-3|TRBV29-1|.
CSVRRVGFADTQYF
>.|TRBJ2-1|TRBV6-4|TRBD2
CASSATSGSSYNEQFF
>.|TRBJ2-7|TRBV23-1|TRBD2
CARYRTRGPDEQYF
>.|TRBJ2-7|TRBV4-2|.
CASSQDGHHTYEQYF
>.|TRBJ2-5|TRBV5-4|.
CASSLETGRELETQYF
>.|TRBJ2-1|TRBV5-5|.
CASSFWDEQFF
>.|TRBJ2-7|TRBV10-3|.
CAISALSLYEQYF
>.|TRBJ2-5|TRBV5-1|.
CASSPRTIETQYF
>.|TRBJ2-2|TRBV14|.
CASSQVRTGELFF
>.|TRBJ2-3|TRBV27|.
CASRSGRLTQYF
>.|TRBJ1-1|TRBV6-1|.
CASSYTANTEAFF
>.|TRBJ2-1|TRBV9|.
CASSGRGPGNEQFF
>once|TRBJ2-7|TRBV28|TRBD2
CASSLAGGTYEQYF
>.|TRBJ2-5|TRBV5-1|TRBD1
CASRTTGGGETQYF
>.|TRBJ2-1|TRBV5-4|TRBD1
CASSLLGQNNEQFF
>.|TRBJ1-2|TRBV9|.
CASSQTPRQDPPPLF
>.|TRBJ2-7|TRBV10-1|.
CASSEAGRESILEQYF
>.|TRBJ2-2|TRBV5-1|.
CASSPGQGELFF
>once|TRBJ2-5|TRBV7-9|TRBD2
CASSLAGTSGKETQYF
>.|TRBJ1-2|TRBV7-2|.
CASSLRPTDYGYTF
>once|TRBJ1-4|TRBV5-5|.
CASSLGRRVEKLFF
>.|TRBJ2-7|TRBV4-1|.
CASRRLLAAVYEQYF
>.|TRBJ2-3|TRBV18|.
CASSPVWGSDTQYF
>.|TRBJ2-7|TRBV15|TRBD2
CATSRRTSSYEQYF
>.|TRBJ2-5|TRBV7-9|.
CASSFSLTRAETQYF
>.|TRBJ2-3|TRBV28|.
CASSGAESTDTQYF
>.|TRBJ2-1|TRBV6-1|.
CASGGRTGVRNEQFF
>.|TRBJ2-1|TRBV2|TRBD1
CASSAQTGGYNEQFF
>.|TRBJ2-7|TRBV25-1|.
CASGQPAGLTF
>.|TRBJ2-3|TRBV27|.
CASRVPSPTDTQYF
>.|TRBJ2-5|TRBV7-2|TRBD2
CASSLGGGSGETQYF